One sample yielded the 23 T cell receptor beta chains listed below, sequenced in a study of T cells after yellow fever vaccination. TCRdb processed the 5' RACE reads anew with MiXCR; each CDR3 protein has one entry. Of some 29,000 distinct CDR3 sequences detected, around 4.6% appear once; the ten largest clones hold about 40%. Sequencing was performed on CD8+ T cells sorted from PBMCs, taken 10 days after the yellow fever booster vaccination. These receptors all stem from a man younger than 40 who received the YFV17D yellow fever vaccine.

This clonotype was counted only a few times. The chain has TRBV24-1 and TRBJ2-5; 11 bases map to TRBD2. The junction had 6 bases not matched to a gene; V was cut back by 3 bases and J by 4 bases. The CDR3 totals 16 residues. Germline assignment: CDR1 KGHDR and CDR2 SFDVKD. DNA for the CDR3: TGTGCCACCAGTGATCGGAGTAGCGGGAGGGGAGAGACCCAGTACTTC. It translates to CATSDRSSGRGETQYF.

This clonotype was found many times. CDR3 in amino acids: CAISENREGEQYF. In DNA form, the CDR3 reads TGTGCCATCAGTGAAAACAGGGAAGGCGAGCAGTACTTC. The chain joins TRBV10-3 to TRBJ2-7; TRBD1 might be the D (6 bases). Trimming shortened V by 3 bases and J by 6 bases, and 12 bases separated the two germline ends. The CDR3 is 13 residues long. Germline lookup yields CDR1 ENHRY and CDR2 SYGVKD.

This clonotype appeared many times. V is TRBV20-1 and J is TRBJ2-7, with TRBD2 matching 11 bases. Germline CDR1 reads DFQATT; CDR2 reads SNEGSKA (reference sequence). This CDR3 spans 14 amino acids. Germline trimming cut 5 bases from V and 4 bases from J; bases unmatched to any gene: 7. CDR3 in DNA: TGCAGTGCTGCCGCCGGGACTAGCGGATACGAGCAGTACTTC. This encodes CSAAAGTSGYEQYF.

This clonotype was seen repeatedly, ten times or more. V gene TRBV4-3 combines with J gene TRBJ2-1, with 11 bases that match TRBD2. CDR1 is LGHNA, CDR2 YSLEER, per germline. With V trimmed by 0 bases and J by 4 bases, 14 bases remained unmatched. This CDR3 has 20 amino acids. CDR3 in DNA: TGCGCCAGCAGCCAAGAAGGAACGGGACTAGCGGCACGAGGGTACAATGAGCAGTTCTTC. The encoded protein is CASSQEGTGLAARGYNEQFF.

This clonotype came up many times. The CDR3 nucleotides are TGTGCCAGCAGCCGAGAAGTAAATGAGCAGTTCTTC. The encoded protein is CASSREVNEQFF. This chain uses TRBV14 with TRBJ2-1; D is unresolved. This CDR3 region has 12 residues. Trimming left V 4 bases short and J 7 bases short, with 8 bases between. Germline CDR1 SGHDN, CDR2 FVKESK. The entire variable domain, with the rest obtained from reference TRBV14 and TRBJ2-1, is as follows: EAGVTQFPSHSVIEKGQTVTLRCDPISGHDNLYWYRRVMGKEIKFLLHFVKESKQDESGMPNNRFLAERTGGTYSTLKVQPAELEDSGVYFCASSREVNEQFFGPGTRLTVL.

This clonotype was observed at least ten times. The chain carries TRBV7-3 and TRBJ2-4; TRBD2 agrees at 8 bases. CDR3 size: 17 residues. The V and J ends lost 4 bases and 1 base, in that order; junction bases with no gene match: 9. CDR1 is SGHTA, CDR2 FQGTGA, per germline. CDR3 residues: CASSSKSLAGAKNIQYF. CDR3 nucleotide sequence: TGTGCCAGCAGCTCCAAGAGTCTAGCGGGCGCCAAAAACATTCAGTACTTC.

This clonotype was detected ten times or more. The chain is built from TRBV19 and TRBJ2-7; the match to TRBD1 covers 12 bases. The length of the CDR3 is 14 residues. J lost 4 bases, V lost 9 bases, and 7 bases had no gene match. CDR1 is LNHDA, CDR2 SQIVND, per germline (reference sequence). The CDR3 loop reads CASCEGQGAYEQYF. CDR3 in DNA: TGTGCCAGCTGCGAGGGACAGGGGGCTTACGAGCAGTACTTC.

This clonotype showed up many times. The chain carries TRBV6-5 and TRBJ2-1, with TRBD2 as a possible D gene (5 bases). The CDR3 extends over 14 amino acids. V was shortened by 0 bases and J by 8 bases, with 11 bases between the two germline ends. Germline V lookup: CDR1 MNHEY, CDR2 SVGAGI. The CDR3 protein is CASSYSSRVDEQFF. CDR3 nucleotide sequence: TGTGCCAGCAGTTACTCGTCGCGGGTCGATGAGCAGTTCTTC.

This clonotype was detected many times. The chain joins TRBV3-1 to TRBJ2-7, with 9 bases identical to TRBD2. Germline V gene data show CDR1 as LGHDT and CDR2 as YNNKEL (reference sequence). The V gene end was trimmed by 1 base and the J gene end by 1 base; junction bases not matched to a gene: 5. The CDR3 runs 16 residues. This CDR3 reads CASSQGISGRSYEQYF. CDR3 nucleotide sequence: TGTGCCAGCAGCCAAGGGATTAGCGGGAGATCCTACGAGCAGTACTTC.

This chain connects TRBV20-1 to TRBJ2-1; D unresolved. V was clipped by 6 bases and J by 4 bases, with 13 bases between them. The CDR3 is made up of 13 amino acids. Germline V gene lookup returns CDR1 DFQATT and CDR2 SNEGSKA (reference sequence). The CDR3 protein is CSASTLLYNEQFF. The CDR3 DNA reads as TGCAGTGCGTCGACTCTATTATACAATGAGCAGTTCTTC.

This clonotype was observed many times. The rearrangement joins TRBV7-9 to TRBJ1-1; D call uncertain. Trimming stripped 5 bases from V and 0 bases from J, with 19 bases between. There are 17 residues in the CDR3. The V gene's germline CDR1 is SEHNR and CDR2 FQNEAQ (reference sequence). In DNA form, the CDR3 reads TGTGCCAGCAGCCCCCGACGGGGAGAGCCAATGAACACTGAAGCTTTCTTT. This gives the protein CASSPRRGEPMNTEAFF.

This clonotype was detected many times. The gene calls are TRBV4-3 and TRBJ2-1; tentative D call: TRBD2 (6 bases). The CDR3 length is 15 residues. Trimming removed 2 bases at V and 4 bases at J, with 12 bases between. Germline CDR1 and CDR2: LGHNA and YSLEER. The CDR3 DNA reads TGCGCCAGCAGCCAACGGGACTTCCGATACAATGAGCAGTTCTTC. Protein sequence: CASSQRDFRYNEQFF.

At least ten counts were recorded for this clonotype. The rearrangement uses TRBV6-1 and TRBJ2-1, with unresolved D. The germline V gene encodes CDR1 MNHNS and CDR2 SASEGT. The ends were cut back, 2 bases at V and 8 bases at J, with 10 bases in the middle. There are 13 residues in the CDR3. The CDR3 nucleotides read TGTGCCAGCAGTGAATCCGCTGGGGATGAGCAGTTCTTC. This gives the protein CASSESAGDEQFF.

This clonotype was detected many times. The chain couples TRBV18 to TRBJ2-3; D is perhaps TRBD1 (6 bases). The CDR3 spans 16 residues. V was trimmed by 3 bases and J by 3 bases, leaving 16 bases between them. Germline CDR1 KGHSH, CDR2 LQKENI. CDR3 nucleotide sequence: TGTGCCAGCTCACCTATTCTACGGACAGATACAGATACGCAGTATTTT. It encodes CASSPILRTDTDTQYF. Full variable domain (missing parts from reference TRBV18 and TRBJ2-3): NAGVMQNPRHLVRRRGQEARLRCSPMKGHSHVYWYRQLPEEGLKFMVYLQKENIIDESGMPKERFSAEFPKEGPSILRIQQVVRGDSAAYFCASSPILRTDTDTQYFGPGTRLTVL.

This clonotype was counted many times. J is TRBJ2-1 and V is TRBV11-2; 7 bases match TRBD1. V shed 5 bases, J shed 6 bases, and the junction held 19 bases outside the gene matches. The CDR3 contains 18 residues. Germline assignment: CDR1 SGHAT and CDR2 FQNNGV. CDR3 amino acids: CASSAQGVAAHVGNEQFF. The DNA for the CDR3 is TGTGCCAGCAGCGCCCAGGGGGTAGCCGCCCATGTTGGCAATGAGCAGTTCTTC. Full variable domain (rest looked up from reference TRBV11-2 and TRBJ2-1): EAGVAQSPRYKIIEKRQSVAFWCNPISGHATLYWYQQILGQGPKLLIQFQNNGVVDDSQLPKDRFSAERLKGVDSTLKIQPAKLEDSAVYLCASSAQGVAAHVGNEQFFGPGTRLTVL.

This clonotype has a single count. The rearrangement uses TRBV4-3 and TRBJ2-7; D tentatively reads TRBD1 or TRBD2 (5 bases each). Trimming stripped 4 bases from V and 0 bases from J, with 16 bases between. This CDR3 is 16 amino acids long. CDR1 and CDR2 (germline): LGHNA, YSLEER. CDR3 bases: TGCGCCAGCAGCCGCGGACACGGGGACCGCTCCTACGAGCAGTACTTC. This encodes CASSRGHGDRSYEQYF.

This clonotype was found many times. The DNA of the CDR3 is TGTGCCAGCAGTTACTCGAAAAGGAGAGCCAGCGTCTCCTACGAGCAGTACTTC. Amino acid sequence: CASSYSKRRASVSYEQYF. V usage is TRBV6-5 and J usage is TRBJ2-7; no definite D call. Trimming stripped 0 bases from V and 0 bases from J, with 18 bases between. The CDR3 length is 18 residues. In germline, CDR1 is MNHEY, CDR2 SVGAGI.

This clonotype was recorded at least ten times. This rearrangement joins TRBV12-3 or TRBV12-4 to TRBJ2-1; D is perhaps TRBD2 (5 bases). This CDR3 comprises 14 residues. Trimming pared 2 bases from V and 4 bases from J, leaving 9 bases between. As DNA, the CDR3 is TGTGCCAGCAGTTTACAACTAGATTACAATGAGCAGTTCTTC. This codes for CASSLQLDYNEQFF.

In its sample, this clonotype was seen many times. The chain couples TRBV28 to TRBJ2-4, with a tentative D call TRBD2 (6 bases). Between the trimmed V and J ends, which lost 5 bases and 0 bases, there was a span of 11 bases. The V gene's germline CDR1 is MDHEN and CDR2 SYDVKM. The CDR3 loop spans 15 amino acids. The CDR3 bases are TGTGCCAGCAGTCAGACGGGACTAGCCAAAAACATTCAGTACTTC. Protein sequence: CASSQTGLAKNIQYF.

This clonotype has at least ten counts. The V and J genes are TRBV7-9 and TRBJ2-3; D tentatively reads TRBD1 or TRBD2 (5 bases each). Germline V gives CDR1 SEHNR, CDR2 FQNEAQ (reference sequence). This CDR3 has 14 amino acids. V lost 1 base to trimming and J lost 6 bases, with 11 bases between them. Written as DNA, the CDR3 is TGTGCCAGCAGCTTAGAGCTGGGACCCGATACGCAGTATTTT. Residues: CASSLELGPDTQYF.

This clonotype was counted many times. V is TRBV7-6 and J is TRBJ2-4, with 11 nucleotides matching TRBD2. CDR1 and CDR2 (germline): SGHVS, FNYEAQ. V was pared by 4 bases and J by 0 bases, with 2 bases of the junction left unmatched. This CDR3 has 16 amino acids. DNA of the CDR3: TGTGCCAGCAGCTCAGGACTAGCGGGAGCCAAAAACATTCAGTACTTC. Its translation: CASSSGLAGAKNIQYF. The full variable domain, with the rest looked up from reference TRBV7-6 and TRBJ2-4, is GAGVSQSPRYKVTKRGQDVALRCDPISGHVSLYWYRQALGQGPEFLTYFNYEAQQDKSGLPNDRFSAERPEGSISTLTIQRTEQRDSAMYRCASSSGLAGAKNIQYFGAGTRLSVL.

For this clonotype: A single base separates this from a much larger clone, so it may be a read error. The rearrangement links TRBV7-2 to TRBJ2-5; D is ambiguous. Germline-derived CDR1 and CDR2 are SGHTA and FQGNSA. The CDR3 extends over 10 amino acids. The CDR3 nucleotides are TGTGACAGCAGCTTAGGGACCCAGTACTTC. Its translation: CDSSLGTQYF.

This clonotype was found many times. The chain employs TRBV24-1 and TRBJ2-1, with D possibly TRBD2 on 5 matching bases. The CDR3 consists of 14 residues. Germline-derived CDR1 and CDR2 are KGHDR and SFDVKD. The V end lost 6 bases, the J end lost 0 bases, and 8 bases lay between the germline ends. CDR3: CATSSGSSYNEQFF. Here the CDR3 DNA reads TGTGCCACCAGTAGCGGCAGCTCCTACAATGAGCAGTTCTTC.